Listed here are 11 T cell receptor beta chains from one sample, sequenced in a study of blood T cell repertoires in COVID-19. The method was immunoSEQ multiplex PCR; TCRdb's version includes in-frame clones alone and lacks a portion of them. The table shows some 40,000 clones, with over 85% occurring only once. Material: peripheral blood. Receptors originate from a man aged 45-65 years with COVID-19, enrolled during active disease.

V usage is TRBV20-1 and J usage is TRBJ1-2; D ambiguous. V was cut by 3 bases and J by 3 bases, with 11 bases left in between. The CDR3 consists of 13 residues. Germline V CDR1 and CDR2: DFQATT, SNEGSKA (reference sequence). This CDR3 is CSASLPGDYGYTF. For the CDR3, the DNA is TGCAGTGCTAGTTTGCCAGGCGACTATGGCTACACCTTC.

This chain connects TRBV27 to TRBJ1-4, with D uncertain. Trimming cost V 7 bases and J 0 bases, with 18 bases left between them. The CDR3 consists of 17 residues. Germline values: CDR1 MNHEY, CDR2 SMNVEV (reference sequence). The CDR3 DNA follows: TGTGCCAGCAAGGCGCGGGAAAACTTTGCAACTAATGAAAAACTGTTTTTT. Amino acid sequence: CASKARENFATNEKLFF. The complete variable domain, with remaining parts taken from reference TRBV27 and TRBJ1-4, reads EAQVTQNPRYLITVTGKKLTVTCSQNMNHEYMSWYRQDPGLGLRQIYYSMNVEVTDKGDVPEGYKVSRKEKRNFPLILESPSPNQTSLYFCASKARENFATNEKLFFGSGTQLSVL.

This chain connects TRBV9 to TRBJ2-7; TRBD1 might be the D (5 bases). Germline CDR1 SGDLS, CDR2 YYNGEE. The V end was cut by 7 bases, the J end by 3 bases, with 14 bases between. This CDR3 region has 13 residues. CDR3 region: CASGSTANYEQYF. CDR3 sequence (DNA): TGTGCCAGCGGGTCGACAGCAAACTACGAGCAGTACTTC.

The V and J genes are TRBV7-2 and TRBJ1-5; weak D call: TRBD1 (6 bases). V was shortened by 5 bases and J by 1 base, with 6 bases between the two germline ends. This CDR3 has 13 residues. Per germline, CDR1 SGHTA and CDR2 FQGNSA. CDR3 in DNA: TGTGCCAGCAGCGGACAGAGCAATCAGCCCCAGCATTTT. It specifies CASSGQSNQPQHF.

In its sample, this clone was seen a few times. CDR3 amino acids: CASSETPGTGGRNEAFF. The CDR3 DNA reads TGTGCCAGCAGCGAAACACCCGGGACAGGGGGCAGGAATGAAGCTTTCTTT. The chain employs TRBV6-1 and TRBJ1-1, with TRBD1 matching over 12 bases. The CDR3 is 17 amino acids. With V trimmed by 6 bases and J by 7 bases, 15 bases remained unmatched. Germline V gene lookup returns CDR1 MNHNS and CDR2 SASEGT.

This chain uses TRBV7-3 with TRBJ1-2; D is perhaps TRBD1 (6 bases). In germline, CDR1 is SGHTA, CDR2 FQGTGA. The CDR3 extends over 13 amino acids. Trimming removed 2 bases at V and 7 bases at J, with 11 bases between. The CDR3 DNA follows: TGTGCCAGCAGCTTACCTGGGGGCCTTGGCTACACCTTC. Protein sequence: CASSLPGGLGYTF.

The chain uses TRBV28 and TRBJ1-5, with a weak D call TRBD1 (5 bases). This CDR3 region has 14 residues. V lost 5 bases to trimming and J lost 6 bases, with 14 bases between them. Germline V gene lookup returns CDR1 MDHEN and CDR2 SYDVKM. Here the CDR3 DNA reads TGTGCCAGCAGTGACCGACAGTCTGTTCAGCCCCAGCATTTT. Its protein product is CASSDRQSVQPQHF.

The chain couples TRBV5-1 to TRBJ1-3; TRBD1 matches at 8 bases. The V gene's germline CDR1 is SGHRS and CDR2 YFSETQ. There are 17 residues in the CDR3. Trimming cost V 0 bases and J 4 bases; bases outside gene matches: 9. The DNA for the CDR3 is TGCGCCAGCAGCTTGGGTCGGCCAGGGGGCCAGGGAAACACCATATATTTT. Protein sequence: CASSLGRPGGQGNTIYF.

This rearrangement joins TRBV5-1 to TRBJ1-2, with TRBD1 matching 7 bases. The length of the CDR3 is 14 residues. J gave up 4 bases and V 0 bases, and 3 bases lay outside the gene matches. CDR1 and CDR2 (germline): SGHRS, YFSETQ. CDR3 in amino acids: CASSLEGAGYGYTF. Here the CDR3 DNA reads TGCGCCAGCAGCTTGGAGGGGGCCGGCTATGGCTACACCTTC.

V gene TRBV4-1 combines with J gene TRBJ1-2; D may be TRBD1 (5 bases). The CDR3 has 19 amino acids. Trimming cost V 0 bases and J 1 base, with 21 bases left between them. Germline lookup yields CDR1 MGHRA and CDR2 YSYEKL. The CDR3 coding sequence is TGCGCCAGCAGCCAAGATCGGTTAGGCAGGGAAGTCTTTAACTATGGCTACACCTTC. This encodes CASSQDRLGREVFNYGYTF.

The chain joins TRBV29-1 to TRBJ2-3; D is possibly TRBD1 (5 bases). Trimming took 8 bases from V and 0 from J, leaving 15 bases between them. The CDR3 has 14 residues. Germline V CDR1 and CDR2: SQVTM, ANQGSEA. As DNA, the CDR3 is TGCAGCACCGACAGTCCCCTAAGCACAGATACGCAGTATTTT. This translates into CSTDSPLSTDTQYF.